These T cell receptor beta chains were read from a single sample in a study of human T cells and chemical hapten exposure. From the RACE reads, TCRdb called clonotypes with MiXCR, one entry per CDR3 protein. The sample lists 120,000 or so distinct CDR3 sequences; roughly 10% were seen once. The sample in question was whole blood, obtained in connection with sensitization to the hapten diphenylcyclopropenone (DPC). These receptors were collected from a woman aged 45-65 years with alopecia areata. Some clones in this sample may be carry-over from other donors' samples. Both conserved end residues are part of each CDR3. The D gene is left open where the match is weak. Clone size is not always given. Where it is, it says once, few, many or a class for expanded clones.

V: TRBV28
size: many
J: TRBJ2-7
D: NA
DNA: TGTGCCAGCAGACGGGACCGTATATCCTACGAGCAGTACTTC
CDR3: CASRRDRISYEQYF

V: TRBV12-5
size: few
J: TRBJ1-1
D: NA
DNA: TGTGCTAGTGGTTTTGGTTCCGGGAGGGGTTTAAACACTGAAGCTTTCTTT
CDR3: CASGFGSGRGLNTEAFF

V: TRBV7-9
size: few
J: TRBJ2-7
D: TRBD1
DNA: TGTGCCAGCAGCCTCCCCGGAGAAAAGAGACAGGGGGTGAGCTACGAGCAGTACTTC
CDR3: CASSLPGEKRQGVSYEQYF

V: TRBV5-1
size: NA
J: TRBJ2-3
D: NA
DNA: TGCGCCAGCAGCTCCCGGGGGGCCCGCACAGATACGCAGTATTTT
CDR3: CASSSRGARTDTQYF

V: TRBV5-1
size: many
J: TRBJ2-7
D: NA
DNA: TGCGCCAGCAGCTTGGGGGTAACCGAGCAGTACTTC
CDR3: CASSLGVTEQYF

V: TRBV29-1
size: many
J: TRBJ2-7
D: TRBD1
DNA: TGCAGCACTCGACAGGGAGTCCTAGGCGAGCAGTACTTC
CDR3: CSTRQGVLGEQYF

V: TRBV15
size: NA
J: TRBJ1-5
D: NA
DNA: TGTGCCACCAGCAGAGGTCACAGCGGAGGCAATCAGCCCCAGCATTTT
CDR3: CATSRGHSGGNQPQHF

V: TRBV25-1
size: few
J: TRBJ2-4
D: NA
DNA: TGTGCCAGCATTGGCCCCTTTGAAAACATTCAGTACTTC
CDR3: CASIGPFENIQYF

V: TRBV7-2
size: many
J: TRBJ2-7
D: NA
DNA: TGTGCCAGCAGCTTAGGTACGGGGTCTCTCGAGCAGTACTTC
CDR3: CASSLGTGSLEQYF

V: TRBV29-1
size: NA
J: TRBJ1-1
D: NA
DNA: TGCAGCGCCCGGAGCCGGGGGGCCCTGAACACTGAAGCTTTCTTT
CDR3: CSARSRGALNTEAFF

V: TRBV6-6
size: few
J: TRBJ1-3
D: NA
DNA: TGTGCCAGCAGTTACGAGGGGATCTCTGGAAACACCATATATTTT
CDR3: CASSYEGISGNTIYF

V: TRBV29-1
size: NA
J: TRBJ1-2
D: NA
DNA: TGCAGCGTCGAACAAGGGGCCGGAAACTATGGCTACACCTTC
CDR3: CSVEQGAGNYGYTF

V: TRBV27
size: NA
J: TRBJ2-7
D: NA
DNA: TGTGCCAGCAGTTACCGAGACACCACCTACGAGCAGTACTTC
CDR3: CASSYRDTTYEQYF

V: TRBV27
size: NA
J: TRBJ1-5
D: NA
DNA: TGTGCCAGCAGTTGGACTCAGCCGTCTAGCAATCAGCCCCAGCATTTT
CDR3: CASSWTQPSSNQPQHF

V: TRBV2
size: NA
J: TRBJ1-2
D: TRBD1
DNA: TGTGCCAGCAGTGGGGACAGTTCTGGCTACACCTTC
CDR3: CASSGDSSGYTF

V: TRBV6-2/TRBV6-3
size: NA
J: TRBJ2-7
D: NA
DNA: TGTGCCAGCGGTTACGGGTACGAGCAGTACTTC
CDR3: CASGYGYEQYF

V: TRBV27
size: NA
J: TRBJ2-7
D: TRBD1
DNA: TGTGCCAGCAGTTTATCATGGGACAGGGGACACGAGCAGTACTTC
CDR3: CASSLSWDRGHEQYF

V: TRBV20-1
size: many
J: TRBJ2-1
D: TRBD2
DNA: TGCAGTGCTAGGTCGACTAGCGGGGACTACAATGAGCAGTTCTTC
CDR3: CSARSTSGDYNEQFF

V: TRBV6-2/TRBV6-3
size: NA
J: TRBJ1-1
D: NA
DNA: TGTGCCAGCAGTTACGGGACCGGGCTGAACACTGAAGCTTTCTTT
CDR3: CASSYGTGLNTEAFF

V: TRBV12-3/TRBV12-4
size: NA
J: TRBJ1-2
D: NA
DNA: TGTGCCAGCAGTCCCCTGAGCGTAAAAGGCTACACCTTC
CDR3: CASSPLSVKGYTF

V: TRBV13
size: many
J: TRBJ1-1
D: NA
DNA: TGTGCCAGCAGCGGGGGGTCCACTGAAGCTTTCTTT
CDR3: CASSGGSTEAFF

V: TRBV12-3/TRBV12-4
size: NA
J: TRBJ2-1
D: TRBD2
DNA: TGTGCCAGCAGTTCCGGGGGGGCCCGGTCCTACAATGAGCAGTTCTTC
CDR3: CASSSGGARSYNEQFF

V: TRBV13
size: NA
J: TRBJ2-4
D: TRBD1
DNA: TGTGCCAGCAGCTCCAAACAGGGGGCGCGCGGAAACATTCAGTACTTC
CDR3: CASSSKQGARGNIQYF

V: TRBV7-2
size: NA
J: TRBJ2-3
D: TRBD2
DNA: TGTGCCAGCAGCTTAGTAGGCGGGGGGGCAGCAGATACGCAGTATTTT
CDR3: CASSLVGGGAADTQYF

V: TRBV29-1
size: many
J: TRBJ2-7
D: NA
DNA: TGCAGCGTTGAACGGCAGGGGGGCTACGAGCAGTACTTC
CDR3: CSVERQGGYEQYF

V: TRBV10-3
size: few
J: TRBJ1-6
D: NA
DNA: TGTGCCATTGGTACAGCATATAATTCACCCCTCCACTTT
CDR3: CAIGTAYNSPLHF

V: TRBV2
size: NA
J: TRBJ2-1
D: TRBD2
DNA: TGTGCCAGCAGTGAAGGGGGACTACCATACAATGAGCAGTTCTTC
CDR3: CASSEGGLPYNEQFF

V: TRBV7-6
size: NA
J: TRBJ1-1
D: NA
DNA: TGTGCCAGCAGCTGGGGGGACACTGAAGCTTTCTTT
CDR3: CASSWGDTEAFF

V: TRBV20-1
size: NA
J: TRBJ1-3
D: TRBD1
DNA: TGCAGTGCTCGGCGGGACAGCCCCTCTGGAAACACCATATATTTT
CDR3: CSARRDSPSGNTIYF

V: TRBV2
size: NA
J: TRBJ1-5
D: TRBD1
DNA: TGTGCCAGCAGCTACGGACAGGGGGCGGGTCAGCCCCAGCATTTT
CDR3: CASSYGQGAGQPQHF

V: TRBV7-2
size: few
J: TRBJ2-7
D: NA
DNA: TGTGCCAGTTCCCGGGATACCCCCTACGAGCAGTACTTC
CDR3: CASSRDTPYEQYF

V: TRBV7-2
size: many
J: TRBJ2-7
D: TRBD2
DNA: TGTGCCAGCAGCTTACTAGCGGCACTCTACGAGCAGTACTTC
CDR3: CASSLLAALYEQYF

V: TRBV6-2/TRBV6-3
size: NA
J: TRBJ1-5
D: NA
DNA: TGTGCCAGCAGTTACGACAGGTCGAGCAATCAGCCCCAGCATTTT
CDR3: CASSYDRSSNQPQHF

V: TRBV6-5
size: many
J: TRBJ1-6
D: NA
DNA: TGTGCCAGCAGCTACTTGGGGGAACCCCTCCACTTT
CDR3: CASSYLGEPLHF

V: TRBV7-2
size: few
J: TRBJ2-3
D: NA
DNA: TGTGCCAGCAGCTTAGCACGGGACTTAGATACGCAGTATTTT
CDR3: CASSLARDLDTQYF

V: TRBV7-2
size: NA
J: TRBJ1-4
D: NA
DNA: TGTGCCAGCAGCTCAATGGGCCAGATGGGGGAAAAACTGTTTTTT
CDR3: CASSSMGQMGEKLFF

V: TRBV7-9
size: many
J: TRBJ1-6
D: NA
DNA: TGTGCCAGCAGCACCGGGACCTCTAATTCACCCCTCCACTTT
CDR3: CASSTGTSNSPLHF

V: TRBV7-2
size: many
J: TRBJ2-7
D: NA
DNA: TGTGCCAGCAGCTTGACAGGAACCATAGGAAGCTACGAGCAGTACTTC
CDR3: CASSLTGTIGSYEQYF

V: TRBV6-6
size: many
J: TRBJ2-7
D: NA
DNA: TGTGCCAGCAGTTACGGCAGGAGACAGCACTACGAGCAGTACTTC
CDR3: CASSYGRRQHYEQYF

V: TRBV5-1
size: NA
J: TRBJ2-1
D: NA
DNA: TGCGCCAGCAGCTTGGTCCCAGCACGGGGGGCACCCTACAATGAGCAGTTCTTC
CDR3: CASSLVPARGAPYNEQFF

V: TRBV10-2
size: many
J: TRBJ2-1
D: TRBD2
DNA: TGCGCCAGCAGTGAGTCGGTAGCGGGAGGGGTGTTCTTC
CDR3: CASSESVAGGVFF

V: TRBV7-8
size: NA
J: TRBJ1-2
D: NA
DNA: TGTGCCAGCAGCTCACTACAGGGTTACACCTTC
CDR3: CASSSLQGYTF

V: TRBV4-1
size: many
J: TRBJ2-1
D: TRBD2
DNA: TGCGCCAGCAGCCGTAGACTAGCGGGGCAGAACAATGAGCAGTTCTTC
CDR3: CASSRRLAGQNNEQFF

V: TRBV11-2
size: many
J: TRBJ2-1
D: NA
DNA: TGTGCCAGCAGCTTAGAGGTTAACAATCCCACGTTCTTC
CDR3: CASSLEVNNPTFF

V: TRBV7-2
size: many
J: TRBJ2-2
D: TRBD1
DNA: TGTGCCAGCGAGGGACAGCATACCGGGGAGCTGTTTTTT
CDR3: CASEGQHTGELFF

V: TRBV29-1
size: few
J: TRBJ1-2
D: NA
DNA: TGCAGCGTTGAAAGACAGAGTAACTATGGCTACACCTTC
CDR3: CSVERQSNYGYTF

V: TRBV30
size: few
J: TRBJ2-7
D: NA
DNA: TGTGCCTGGGGTCTTCCCCCAAGCTCCTACGAGCAGTACTTC
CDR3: CAWGLPPSSYEQYF

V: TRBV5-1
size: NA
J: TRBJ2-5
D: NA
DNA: TGCGCCAGCAGCTCCGCCGGGACGCCCCAAGAGACCCAGTACTTC
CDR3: CASSSAGTPQETQYF

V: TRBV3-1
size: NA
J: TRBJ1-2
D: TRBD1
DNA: TGTGCCAGCAGCCAGGCGGGACAGGACTACTATGGCTACACCTTC
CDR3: CASSQAGQDYYGYTF

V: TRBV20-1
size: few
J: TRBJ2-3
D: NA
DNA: TGCAGTGCTAGAGTGGATACGCAGTATTTT
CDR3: CSARVDTQYF

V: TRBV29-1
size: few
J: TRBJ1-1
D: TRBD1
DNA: TGCAGCGTGTTGCGGGACAGACTGAACACTGAAGCTTTCTTT
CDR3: CSVLRDRLNTEAFF

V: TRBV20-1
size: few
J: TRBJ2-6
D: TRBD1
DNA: TGCAGTGCTAGAGAAGTGAGGGGGCGAGAGTCTGGGGCCAACGTCCTGACTTTC
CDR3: CSAREVRGRESGANVLTF

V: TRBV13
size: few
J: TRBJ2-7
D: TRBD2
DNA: TGTGCCAGCAGCTCTAGCGGGAGGGCGGACGAGCAGTACTTC
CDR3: CASSSSGRADEQYF